Listed below are T cell receptor beta chains from one sample, sequenced in a study of response to subunit inactivated influenza vaccine. TCRdb ran MiXCR on the RT-PCR reads and lists one entry per CDR3 protein. The sample lists about 160,000 distinct CDR3 sequences, 11% occurring once. The sequencing used non-naive T cells sorted from PBMCs, collected roughly 47 days after vaccination. Receptors were obtained from a man aged 50 or older who received an inactivated influenza vaccine. Both conserved end residues are part of each CDR3. A D gene is named only where the DNA matches it firmly. Some rows mark clone size as missing; the rest say once, few, many or name a class of expanded clone.

CDR3 protein: CASSAPLALVTDTQYF
CDR3 DNA: TGTGCCAGCAGCGCCCCTCTAGCGTTAGTCACAGATACGCAGTATTTT
V gene: TRBV7-2
D gene: NA
J gene: TRBJ2-3
clone size: many

CDR3 protein: CASSFEERYGNIQYF
CDR3 DNA: TGTGCCAGCAGCTTTGAGGAGAGGTATGGAAACATTCAGTACTTC
V gene: TRBV11-2
D gene: NA
J gene: TRBJ2-4
clone size: few

CDR3 protein: CASSLTGYTYEQYF
CDR3 DNA: TGCGCCAGCAGCTTGACGGGATACACCTACGAGCAGTACTTC
V gene: TRBV5-1
D gene: NA
J gene: TRBJ2-7
clone size: few

CDR3 protein: CASSLDWEARSTDTQYF
CDR3 DNA: TGCGCCAGCAGCTTGGATTGGGAAGCGAGGAGCACAGATACGCAGTATTTT
V gene: TRBV5-1
D gene: NA
J gene: TRBJ2-3
clone size: NA

CDR3 protein: CSAVRDPSTDTQYF
CDR3 DNA: TGCAGTGCTGTTCGCGATCCGAGCACAGATACGCAGTATTTT
V gene: TRBV20-1
D gene: NA
J gene: TRBJ2-3
clone size: many

CDR3 protein: CSARPTGFMNTEAFF
CDR3 DNA: TGCAGTGCGCGACCTACAGGGTTCATGAACACTGAAGCTTTCTTT
V gene: TRBV20-1
D gene: NA
J gene: TRBJ1-1
clone size: few

CDR3 protein: CASSFGSGIETQYF
CDR3 DNA: TGTGCCAGCAGCTTCGGTAGCGGGATAGAGACCCAGTACTTC
V gene: TRBV7-9
D gene: TRBD2
J gene: TRBJ2-5
clone size: few

CDR3 protein: CASSQARGVRNTEAFF
CDR3 DNA: TGTGCCAGCAGCCAAGCTCGCGGGGTGAGGAACACTGAAGCTTTCTTT
V gene: TRBV3-1
D gene: NA
J gene: TRBJ1-1
clone size: few

CDR3 protein: CASSPGTGGYTF
CDR3 DNA: TGTGCCAGCAGCCCAGGGACAGGTGGCTACACCTTC
V gene: TRBV12-3/TRBV12-4
D gene: TRBD1
J gene: TRBJ1-2
clone size: many

CDR3 protein: CASSLSPREPQETQYF
CDR3 DNA: TGTGCCAGCAGCTTAAGTCCGCGGGAGCCTCAAGAGACCCAGTACTTC
V gene: TRBV7-3
D gene: TRBD2
J gene: TRBJ2-5
clone size: NA

CDR3 protein: CSARRTHNTGELFF
CDR3 DNA: TGCAGTGCTAGAAGGACTCATAACACCGGGGAGCTGTTTTTT
V gene: TRBV20-1
D gene: NA
J gene: TRBJ2-2
clone size: NA

CDR3 protein: CASSQRQGYEQYF
CDR3 DNA: TGTGCCAGCAGCCAAAGACAGGGCTACGAGCAGTACTTC
V gene: TRBV7-2
D gene: TRBD1
J gene: TRBJ2-7
clone size: NA

CDR3 protein: CASSKNGQVLPSGANVLTF
CDR3 DNA: TGTGCCAGCAGCAAAAACGGACAGGTCCTCCCCTCTGGGGCCAACGTCCTGACTTTC
V gene: TRBV27
D gene: TRBD1
J gene: TRBJ2-6
clone size: NA

CDR3 protein: CASSQDMRAYEQYF
CDR3 DNA: TGCGCCAGCAGCCAAGATATGAGAGCCTACGAGCAGTACTTC
V gene: TRBV4-3
D gene: NA
J gene: TRBJ2-7
clone size: many

CDR3 protein: CASSPLRVLAGDTQYF
CDR3 DNA: TGTGCCAGCTCACCACTACGTGTTCTAGCGGGCGATACGCAGTATTTT
V gene: TRBV18
D gene: TRBD2
J gene: TRBJ2-3
clone size: NA

CDR3 protein: CASSKARRRNEQYF
CDR3 DNA: TGTGCCAGCAGCAAAGCTCGCCGCCGAAACGAGCAGTACTTC
V gene: TRBV21-1
D gene: NA
J gene: TRBJ2-7
clone size: NA